Listed below are T cell receptor beta chains from one sample, sequenced in a study of T cell responses to AZD1222 COVID-19 vaccine. Sequencing used immunoSEQ multiplex PCR; TCRdb keeps in-frame clones, though not all of them. Of 95,000 to 150,000 clones listed, roughly nine tenths are singletons. The specimen was peripheral blood, collected on day 0 of AZD1222 vaccination. These receptors were taken from an adult in good health. The CDR3 runs from the conserved cysteine through the conserved F or W. A D gene is named only where the DNA matches it firmly. A clone size is listed for some rows: how often the clone was seen (once, few, many), or a class if it is expanded.

clone_size j_call d_call v_call cdr3_nt cdr3_aa
once TRBJ2-3 TRBD2 TRBV19 TGTGCCAGTATTCCACCCTATCGGACTAGCGGGAGGGAGCCCACAGATACGCAGTATTTT CASIPPYRTSGREPTDTQYF
NA TRBJ2-7 NA TRBV28 TGTGCCAGCAGCACCGGGGCGGTGGGCTCCTACGAGCAGTACTTC CASSTGAVGSYEQYF
NA TRBJ2-7 NA TRBV5-4 TGTGCCAGCAGCTTGGAGAGCGGGTACGAGCAGTACTTC CASSLESGYEQYF
NA TRBJ2-7 NA TRBV15 TGTGCCACCAGCAGAGATAAGGGGGGGAGGTACGAGCAGTACTTC CATSRDKGGRYEQYF
NA TRBJ2-3 NA TRBV12-5 TGTGCTAGTGCGGGCAGGGCTAGCACAGATACGCAGTATTTT CASAGRASTDTQYF
once TRBJ1-5 NA TRBV27 TGTGCCAGCAGTTTATTGGCAGGGGCGGCGGGGCCCCAGCATTTT CASSLLAGAAGPQHF
once TRBJ2-2 NA TRBV27 TGTGCCAGCAGTGGGACCACCCTTAACACCGGGGAGCTGTTTTTT CASSGTTLNTGELFF
NA TRBJ2-7 TRBD1 TRBV2 TGTGCCAGCAGCCCCAGGGGGTCTGGCAGCTACGAGCAGTACTTC CASSPRGSGSYEQYF
NA TRBJ2-3 TRBD2 TRBV3-1/TRBV3-2 TGTGCCAGCAGCCACCTTACTAGCGGGTACACAGATACGCAGTATTTT CASSHLTSGYTDTQYF
NA TRBJ2-7 TRBD2 TRBV7-3 TGTGCCAGCAGCCCTAGCGGGAAAAACTACGAGCAGTACTTC CASSPSGKNYEQYF
NA TRBJ2-1 TRBD2 TRBV2 TGTGCCAGCAGTGGGGTAGCGGGAGGTCCCGGATTGCCGTTCTTC CASSGVAGGPGLPFF
NA TRBJ2-1 NA TRBV18 TGTGCCAGCTCACCAGGTCTAGCGAGCACCTACAATGAGCAGTTCTTC CASSPGLASTYNEQFF
NA TRBJ1-3 NA TRBV3-1/TRBV3-2 TGTGCCAGCAGGGACAGTTTCTCTGGAAACACCATATATTTT CASRDSFSGNTIYF